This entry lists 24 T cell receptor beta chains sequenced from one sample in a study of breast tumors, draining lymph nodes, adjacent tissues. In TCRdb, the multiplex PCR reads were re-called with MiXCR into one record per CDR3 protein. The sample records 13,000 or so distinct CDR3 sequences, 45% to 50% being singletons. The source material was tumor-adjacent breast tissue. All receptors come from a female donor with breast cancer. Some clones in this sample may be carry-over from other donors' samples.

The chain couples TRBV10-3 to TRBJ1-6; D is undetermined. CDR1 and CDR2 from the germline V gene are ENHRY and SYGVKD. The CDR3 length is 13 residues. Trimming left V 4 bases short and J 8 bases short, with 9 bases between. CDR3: CAISAADHSPLHF. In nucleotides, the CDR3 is TGTGCCATCAGTGCAGCGGATCATTCACCCCTCCACTTT.

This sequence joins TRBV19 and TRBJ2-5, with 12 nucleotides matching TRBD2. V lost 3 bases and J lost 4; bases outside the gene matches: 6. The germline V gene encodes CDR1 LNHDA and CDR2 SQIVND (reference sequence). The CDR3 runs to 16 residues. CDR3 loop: CASSIGLAGGPETQYF. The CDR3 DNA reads TGTGCCAGTAGTATCGGGCTAGCGGGAGGGCCAGAGACCCAGTACTTC.

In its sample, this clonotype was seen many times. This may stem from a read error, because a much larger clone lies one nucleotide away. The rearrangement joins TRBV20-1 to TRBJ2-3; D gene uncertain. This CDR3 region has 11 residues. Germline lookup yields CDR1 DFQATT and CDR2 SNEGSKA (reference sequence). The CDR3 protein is CSARGTDTQSF. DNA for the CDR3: TGCAGTGCTAGAGGCACAGATACGCAGTCTTTT.

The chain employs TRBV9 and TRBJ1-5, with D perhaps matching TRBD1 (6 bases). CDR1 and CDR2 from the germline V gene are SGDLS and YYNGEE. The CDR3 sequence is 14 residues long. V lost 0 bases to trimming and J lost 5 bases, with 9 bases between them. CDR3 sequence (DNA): TGTGCCAGCAGCGTAGGGGGGGCGGATCAGCCCCAGCATTTT. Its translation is CASSVGGADQPQHF.

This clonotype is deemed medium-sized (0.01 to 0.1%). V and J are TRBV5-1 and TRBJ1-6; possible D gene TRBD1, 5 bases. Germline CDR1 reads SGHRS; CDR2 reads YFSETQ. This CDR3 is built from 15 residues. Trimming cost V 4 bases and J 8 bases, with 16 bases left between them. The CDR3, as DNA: TGCGCCAGCAGCCTCTCGGGGGGACCATATTCACCCCTCCACTTT. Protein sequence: CASSLSGGPYSPLHF.

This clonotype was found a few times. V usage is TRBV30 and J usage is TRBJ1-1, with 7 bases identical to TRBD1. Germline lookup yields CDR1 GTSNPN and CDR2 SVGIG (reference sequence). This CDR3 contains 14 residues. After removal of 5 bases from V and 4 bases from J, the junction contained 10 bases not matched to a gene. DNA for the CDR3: TGTGCCTGGGATAGGGGGCCATGGGGCACTGAAGCTTTCTTT. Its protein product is CAWDRGPWGTEAFF.

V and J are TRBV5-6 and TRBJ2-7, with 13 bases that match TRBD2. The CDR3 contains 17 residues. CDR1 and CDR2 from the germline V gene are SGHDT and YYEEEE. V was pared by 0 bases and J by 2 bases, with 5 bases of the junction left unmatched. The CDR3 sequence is CASSLGLAGGATYEQYF. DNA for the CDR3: TGTGCCAGCAGCTTGGGACTAGCGGGAGGAGCTACCTACGAGCAGTACTTC.

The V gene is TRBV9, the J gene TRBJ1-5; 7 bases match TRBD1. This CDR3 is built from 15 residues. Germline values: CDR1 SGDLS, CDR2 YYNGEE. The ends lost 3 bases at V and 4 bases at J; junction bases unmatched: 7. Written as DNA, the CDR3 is TGTGCCAGCAGCGGCGCCGGGACAGTTAATCAGCCCCAGCATTTT. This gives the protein CASSGAGTVNQPQHF. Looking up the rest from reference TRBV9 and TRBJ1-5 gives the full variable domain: DSGVTQTPKHLITATGQRVTLRCSPRSGDLSVYWYQQSLDQGLQFLIQYYNGEERAKGNILERFSAQQFPDLHSELNLSSLELGDSALYFCASSGAGTVNQPQHFGDGTRLSIL.

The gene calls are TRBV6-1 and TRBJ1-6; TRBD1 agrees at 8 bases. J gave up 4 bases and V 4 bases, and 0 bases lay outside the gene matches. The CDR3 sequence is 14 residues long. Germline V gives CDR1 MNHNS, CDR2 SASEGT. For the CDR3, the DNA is TGTGCCAGCAGTGGGGACAGGTATAATTCACCCCTCCACTTT. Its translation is CASSGDRYNSPLHF.

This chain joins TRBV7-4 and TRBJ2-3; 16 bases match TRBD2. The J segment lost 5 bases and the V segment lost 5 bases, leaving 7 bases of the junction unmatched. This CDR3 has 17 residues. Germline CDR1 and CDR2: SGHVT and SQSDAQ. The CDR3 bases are TGTGCCAGCAGCGCGGGACTAGCGGGAGGGCCAGGAGATACGCAGTATTTT. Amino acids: CASSAGLAGGPGDTQYF. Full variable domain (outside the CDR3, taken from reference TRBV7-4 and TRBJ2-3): GAGVSQSPRYKVAKRGRDVALRCDSISGHVTLYWYRQTLGQGSEVLTYSQSDAQRDKSGRPSGRFSAERPERSVSTLKIQRTEQGDSAVYLCASSAGLAGGPGDTQYFGPGTRLTVL.

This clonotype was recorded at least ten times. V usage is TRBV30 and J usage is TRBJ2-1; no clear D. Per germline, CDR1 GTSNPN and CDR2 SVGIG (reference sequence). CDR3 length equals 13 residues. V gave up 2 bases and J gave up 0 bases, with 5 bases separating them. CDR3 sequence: CAWSSSSYNEQFF. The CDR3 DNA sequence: TGTGCCTGGAGTAGCTCCTCCTACAATGAGCAGTTCTTC.

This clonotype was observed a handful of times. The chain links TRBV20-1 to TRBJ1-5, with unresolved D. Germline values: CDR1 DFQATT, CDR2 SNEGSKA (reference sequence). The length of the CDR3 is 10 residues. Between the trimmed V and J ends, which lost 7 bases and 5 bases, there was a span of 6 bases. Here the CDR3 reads CSGVDQPQHF. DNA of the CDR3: TGCAGTGGTGTAGATCAGCCCCAGCATTTT.

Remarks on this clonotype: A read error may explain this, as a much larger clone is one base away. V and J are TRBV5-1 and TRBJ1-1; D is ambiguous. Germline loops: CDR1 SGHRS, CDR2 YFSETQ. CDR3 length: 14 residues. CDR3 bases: TGCGTCAGCAGCTTTTGGCCGGAAGACACTGAAGCTTTCTTT. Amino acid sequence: CVSSFWPEDTEAFF. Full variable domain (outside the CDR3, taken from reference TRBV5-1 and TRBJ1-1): KAGVTQTPRYLIKTRGQQVTLSCSPISGHRSVSWYQQTPGQGLQFLFEYFSETQRNKGNFPGRFSGRQFSNSRSEMNVSTLELGDSALYLCVSSFWPEDTEAFFGQGTRLTVV.

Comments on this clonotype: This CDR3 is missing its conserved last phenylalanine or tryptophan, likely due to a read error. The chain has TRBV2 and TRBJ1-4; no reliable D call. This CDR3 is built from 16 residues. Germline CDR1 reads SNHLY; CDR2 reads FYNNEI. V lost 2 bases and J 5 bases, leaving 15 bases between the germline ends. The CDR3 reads CASSEYGQNRNEKLFL. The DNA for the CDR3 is TGTGCCAGCAGTGAATATGGTCAGAACCGCAATGAAAAACTGTTTCTT.

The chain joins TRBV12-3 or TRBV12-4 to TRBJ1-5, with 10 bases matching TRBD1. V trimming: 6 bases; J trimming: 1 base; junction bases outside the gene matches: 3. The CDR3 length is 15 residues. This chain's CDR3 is CASRRTGGSNQPQHF. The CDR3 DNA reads TGTGCCAGCAGGCGGACAGGGGGAAGCAATCAGCCCCAGCATTTT.

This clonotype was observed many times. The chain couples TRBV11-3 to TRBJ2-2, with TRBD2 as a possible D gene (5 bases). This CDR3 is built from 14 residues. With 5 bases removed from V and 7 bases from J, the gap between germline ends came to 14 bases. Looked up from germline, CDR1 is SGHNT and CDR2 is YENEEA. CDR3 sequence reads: CASSPTRSGGELFF. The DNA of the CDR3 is TGTGCCAGCAGCCCTACTAGGAGTGGCGGGGAGCTGTTTTTT.

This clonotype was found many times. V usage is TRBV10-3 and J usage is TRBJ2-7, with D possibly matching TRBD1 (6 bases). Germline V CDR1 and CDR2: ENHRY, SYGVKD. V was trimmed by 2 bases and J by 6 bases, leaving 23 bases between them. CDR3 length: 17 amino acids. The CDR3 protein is CAISETPFSKQGSEQYF. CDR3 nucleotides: TGTGCCATCAGTGAGACTCCGTTTTCTAAACAGGGATCCGAGCAGTACTTC.

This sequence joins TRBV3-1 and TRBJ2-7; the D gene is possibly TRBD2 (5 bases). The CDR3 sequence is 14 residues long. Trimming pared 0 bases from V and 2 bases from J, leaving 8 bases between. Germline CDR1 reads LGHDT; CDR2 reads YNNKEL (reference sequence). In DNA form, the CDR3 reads TGTGCCAGCAGCCAAGATGGGAGTACCTACGAGCAGTACTTC. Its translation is CASSQDGSTYEQYF.

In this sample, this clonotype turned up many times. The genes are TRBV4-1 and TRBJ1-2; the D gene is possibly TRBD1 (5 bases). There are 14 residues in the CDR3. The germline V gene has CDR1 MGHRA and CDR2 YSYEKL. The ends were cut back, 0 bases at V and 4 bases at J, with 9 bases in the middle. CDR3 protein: CASSQDSGFYGYTF. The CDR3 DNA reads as TGCGCCAGCAGCCAAGATTCAGGGTTCTATGGCTACACCTTC.

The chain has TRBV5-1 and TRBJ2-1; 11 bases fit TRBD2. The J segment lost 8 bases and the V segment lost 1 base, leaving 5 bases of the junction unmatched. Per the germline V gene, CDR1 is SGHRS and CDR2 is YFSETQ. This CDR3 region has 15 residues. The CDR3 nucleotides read TGCGCCAGCAGCTTGACTAGCGGGAGTGCCGATGAGCAGTTCTTC. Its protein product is CASSLTSGSADEQFF.

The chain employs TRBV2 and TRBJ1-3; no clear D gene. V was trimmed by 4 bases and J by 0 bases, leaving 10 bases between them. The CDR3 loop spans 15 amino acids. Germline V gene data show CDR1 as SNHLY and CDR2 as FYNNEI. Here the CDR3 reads CASSGTPNSGNTIYF. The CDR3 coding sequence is TGTGCCAGCAGTGGGACGCCGAACTCTGGAAACACCATATATTTT. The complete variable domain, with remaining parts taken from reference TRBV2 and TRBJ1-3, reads EPEVTQTPSHQVTQMGQEVILRCVPISNHLYFYWYRQILGQKVEFLVSFYNNEISEKSEIFDDQFSVERPDGSNFTLKIRSTKLEDSAMYFCASSGTPNSGNTIYFGEGSWLTVV.

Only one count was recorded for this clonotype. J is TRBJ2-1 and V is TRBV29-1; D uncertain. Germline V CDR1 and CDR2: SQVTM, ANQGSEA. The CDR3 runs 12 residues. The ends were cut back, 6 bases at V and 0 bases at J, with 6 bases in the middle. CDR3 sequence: CSVLSSYNEQFF. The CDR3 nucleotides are TGCAGCGTCCTGAGCTCCTACAATGAGCAGTTCTTC.

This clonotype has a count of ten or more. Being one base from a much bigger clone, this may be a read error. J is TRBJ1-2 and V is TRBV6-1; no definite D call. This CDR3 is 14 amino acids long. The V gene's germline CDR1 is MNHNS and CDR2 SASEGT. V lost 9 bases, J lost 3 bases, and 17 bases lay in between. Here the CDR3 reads CASTPVGFHYGYTF. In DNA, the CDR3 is TGTGCCAGTACTCCTGTGGGGTTTCACTATGGCTACACCTTC.

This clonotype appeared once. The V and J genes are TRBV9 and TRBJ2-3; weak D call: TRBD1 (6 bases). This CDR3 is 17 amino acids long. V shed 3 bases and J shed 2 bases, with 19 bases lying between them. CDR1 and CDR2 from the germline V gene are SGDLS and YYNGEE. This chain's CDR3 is CASSAEGVNPSTDTQYF. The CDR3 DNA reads TGTGCCAGCAGCGCTGAGGGGGTCAATCCGTCCACAGATACGCAGTATTTT.